This TCR beta chain was profiled in a study of cytomegalovirus exposure and HLA in healthy donors. This PCR relied on a set of 60 Vbeta primers and 13 Jbeta primers. Assay used: immunoSEQ multiplex PCR; TCRdb lists only in-frame clones, some missing. The sample consists of more than 150,000 clones, around 74% of them appearing once. Germline CDR1 SGHVS, CDR2 FNYEAQ. V gave up 2 bases and J gave up 1 base; unmatched junction bases: 6. The CDR3 spans 16 residues. The source of this sequence is a girl aged 10-17 years in good health and CMV-seropositive. V is TRBV7-6 and J is TRBJ2-7; TRBD2 aligns across 9 bases. The sequenced sample consisted of PBMCs. CDR3 residues: CASSLRGGGDSYEQYF. The CDR3 coding sequence is TGTGCCAGCAGCTTAAGGGGCGGGGGGGATTCCTACGAGCAGTACTTC.